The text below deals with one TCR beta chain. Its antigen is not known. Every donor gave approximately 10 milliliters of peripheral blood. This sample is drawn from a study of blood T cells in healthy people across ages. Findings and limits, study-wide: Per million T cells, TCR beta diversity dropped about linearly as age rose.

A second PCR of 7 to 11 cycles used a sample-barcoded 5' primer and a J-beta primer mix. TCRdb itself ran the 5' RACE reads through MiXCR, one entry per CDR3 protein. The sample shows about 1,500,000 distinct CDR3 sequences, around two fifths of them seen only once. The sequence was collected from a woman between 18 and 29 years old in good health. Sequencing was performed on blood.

CDR3 coding DNA: TGTGCCAGCACTAGCGGGGCGAGCTCCTACAATGAGCAGTTCTTC. Its translation is CASTSGASSYNEQFF. This chain uses TRBV25-1 with TRBJ2-1; TRBD2 agrees at 9 bases. The trim removed 7 bases at V and 0 bases at J, leaving 4 bases unmatched. CDR3 length equals 15 residues. CDR1 and CDR2 (germline): MGHDK, SYGVNS.